This TCR beta chain was retrieved from a study of graft-versus-host responses after intestinal transplantation. For the study at large: Anti-thymocyte globulin induction, then tacrolimus and steroids for about 3 years, went to all recipients.

V shed 4 bases and J shed 13 bases, with 20 bases lying between them. Per the germline V gene, CDR1 is SGHRS and CDR2 is YFSETQ. CDR3 length equals 14 residues. The study, taken as a whole, reports: Recipient marrow contained GvH clones, some of which appeared first in ileum or blood. HvG clone declines early post-transplant were associated with peak circulating GvH levels.

Produced via immunoSEQ multiplex PCR; TCRdb's table is partial and in-frame only. This table holds 15,000 to 20,000 clones, over 35% found once. The sequenced sample was alloreactive CD4+ T cells from a mixed lymphocyte reaction culture, obtained before intestinal transplant. Subset in this sample: CFSE-low proliferating T cells sorted from roughly six-day pre-transplant mixed lymphocyte reaction (GvH or HvG direction). This sequence joins TRBV5-1 and TRBJ1-4, with D possibly being TRBD1 (5 bases). The sequence came from a human patient who received an intestinal transplant. DNA of the CDR3: TGCGCCAGCAGCCCAGGGACGTTTGCGCAGATACTGTTTTTT. Translation: CASSPGTFAQILFF.